This entry lists 22 T cell receptor beta chains sequenced from one sample in a study of neurological immune-mediated disorders. TCRdb processed the 5' RACE reads anew with MiXCR; each CDR3 protein has one entry. The repertoire holds approximately 45,000 distinct CDR3 sequences, with approximately 12% as singletons. Sequencing input: PBMCs. The receptor set was obtained from a female donor in good health.

About this clonotype: At one end the junction does not follow the germline gene, possibly because of a read error. As DNA, the CDR3 is TGCAGCGCCCGGACAGGGGACCAACCCCAGAATTTT. This encodes CSARTGDQPQNF. The chain joins TRBV29-1 to TRBJ1-5, with 9 bases identical to TRBD1. This CDR3 spans 12 amino acids. Germline CDR1 SQVTM, CDR2 ANQGSEA.

In its sample, this clonotype was seen many times. The chain joins TRBV5-1 to TRBJ2-1; perhaps D is TRBD1 or TRBD2 (5 bases each). CDR3 length: 16 residues. The V and J ends lost 0 bases and 3 bases respectively, with 13 bases between them. Germline V CDR1 and CDR2: SGHRS, YFSETQ. CDR3 region: CASSLVVWDGYNEQFF. The CDR3 nucleotides are TGCGCCAGCAGCTTGGTAGTGTGGGACGGCTACAATGAGCAGTTCTTC.

The chain employs TRBV30 and TRBJ1-6; D is uncertain. The V and J ends lost 3 bases and 4 bases respectively, with 7 bases between them. The germline V gene has CDR1 GTSNPN and CDR2 SVGIG (reference sequence). The CDR3 is 13 amino acids. For the CDR3, the DNA is TGTGCCTGGAGAATGCGGTATAATTCACCCCTCCACTTT. It yields the protein CAWRMRYNSPLHF.

This clonotype was seen many times. The chain links TRBV5-1 to TRBJ2-3; 7 bases fit TRBD1. Germline trimming cut 0 bases from V and 0 bases from J; bases unmatched to any gene: 4. This CDR3 is 16 amino acids long. Germline V gene lookup returns CDR1 SGHRS and CDR2 YFSETQ. This CDR3 reads CASSLEGAGSTDTQYF. CDR3 DNA sequence: TGCGCCAGCAGCTTGGAGGGGGCGGGTAGCACAGATACGCAGTATTTT. Full variable domain (remainder filled in from reference TRBV5-1 and TRBJ2-3): KAGVTQTPRYLIKTRGQQVTLSCSPISGHRSVSWYQQTPGQGLQFLFEYFSETQRNKGNFPGRFSGRQFSNSRSEMNVSTLELGDSALYLCASSLEGAGSTDTQYFGPGTRLTVL.

This clonotype was picked up many times. The V gene is TRBV5-1, the J gene TRBJ2-1; 8 bases fit TRBD2. The CDR3 runs to 16 residues. Germline V CDR1 and CDR2: SGHRS, YFSETQ. The V gene end was trimmed by 3 bases and the J gene end by 6 bases; junction bases not matched to a gene: 11. The CDR3 DNA reads TGCGCCAGCAGCTACACCGTTGGACTAGCCGCCAATGAGCAGTTCTTC. Its translation is CASSYTVGLAANEQFF. The variable domain in full, with the rest retrieved from reference TRBV5-1 and TRBJ2-1, is KAGVTQTPRYLIKTRGQQVTLSCSPISGHRSVSWYQQTPGQGLQFLFEYFSETQRNKGNFPGRFSGRQFSNSRSEMNVSTLELGDSALYLCASSYTVGLAANEQFFGPGTRLTVL.

This clonotype was detected many times. The chain recombines TRBV7-2 with TRBJ2-5; 9 positions match TRBD2. V trimming: 4 bases; J trimming: 6 bases; junction bases outside the gene matches: 9. Germline V gives CDR1 SGHTA, CDR2 FQGNSA. The CDR3 consists of 15 residues. The CDR3 protein is CASSSSSGIRQTQYF. For the CDR3, the DNA is TGTGCCAGCAGCTCTTCTAGCGGGATAAGGCAGACCCAGTACTTC.

This clonotype was seen repeatedly, ten times or more. The rearrangement links TRBV20-1 to TRBJ1-6, with D tentatively TRBD1 (5 bases). V was trimmed by 3 bases and J by 3 bases, leaving 9 bases between them. Germline lookup yields CDR1 DFQATT and CDR2 SNEGSKA (reference sequence). This CDR3 is built from 14 residues. CDR3 DNA: TGCAGTGCTAGGAGGGACCGCTATAATTCACCCCTCCACTTT. Protein sequence: CSARRDRYNSPLHF.

This clonotype has a count of ten or more. The rearrangement joins TRBV15 to TRBJ2-7; weak D call: TRBD2 (6 bases). CDR3 size: 13 residues. Germline V lookup: CDR1 LNHNV, CDR2 YYDKDF (reference sequence). V lost 0 bases, J lost 11 bases, and 14 bases lay in between. The CDR3 sequence: CATSRDGREDEYF. CDR3 DNA: TGTGCCACCAGCAGAGATGGTAGGGAGGATGAGTACTTC.

This clonotype was picked up many times. J is TRBJ2-7 and V is TRBV9; 12 bases fit TRBD1. In germline, CDR1 is SGDLS, CDR2 YYNGEE. The CDR3 consists of 16 residues. Trimming at V came to 0 bases and at J to 2 bases, leaving 3 bases not matched to a gene. The CDR3 DNA is TGTGCCAGCAGCGTAGCGGGACAGGGGGCCACCTACGAGCAGTACTTC. Protein sequence: CASSVAGQGATYEQYF.

This clonotype was found a few times. V usage is TRBV29-1 and J usage is TRBJ1-1; tentative D call: TRBD1 (6 bases). The CDR3 is 13 residues long. Germline V gene sequence: CDR1 SQVTM, CDR2 ANQGSEA. V was trimmed by 2 bases and J by 9 bases, leaving 16 bases between them. CDR3 nucleotides: TGCAGCGTTGAACCGGACAGTTACACAAAAGCTTTCTTT. Its translation: CSVEPDSYTKAFF.

This clonotype was counted at least ten times. The V and J genes are TRBV25-1 and TRBJ1-4, with a weak D call TRBD1 (5 bases). The V and J ends lost 4 bases and 7 bases respectively, with 22 bases between them. From germline, CDR1 is MGHDK and CDR2 SYGVNS. The CDR3 is 17 amino acids. CDR3: CASSGPDIRGAREKLFF. The CDR3 DNA reads TGTGCCAGCAGTGGACCAGACATCCGGGGCGCGCGTGAAAAACTGTTTTTT.

This clonotype has at least ten counts. This chain connects TRBV5-1 to TRBJ1-4; D unclear. The germline CDR1 and CDR2 sequences are SGHRS and YFSETQ. The CDR3 spans 15 residues. The V end lost 2 bases, the J end lost 4 bases, and 12 bases lay between the germline ends. The DNA of the CDR3 is TGCGCCAGCAGCTTAGGACGGATTAATAATGAAAAACTGTTTTTT. Its protein product is CASSLGRINNEKLFF.

This clonotype was seen ten or more times. The chain has TRBV5-1 and TRBJ2-3; D gene uncertain. Germline values: CDR1 SGHRS, CDR2 YFSETQ. This CDR3 is 14 amino acids long. The V end lost 4 bases, the J end lost 5 bases, and 14 bases lay between the germline ends. DNA of the CDR3: TGCGCCAGCAGCCCAGGCCTCGAGATAGATACGCAGTATTTT. It translates to CASSPGLEIDTQYF.

This clonotype came up many times. This sequence joins TRBV20-1 and TRBJ2-3, with a weak D call TRBD1 (6 bases). V was trimmed by 0 bases and J by 1 base, leaving 14 bases between them. Looked up from germline, CDR1 is DFQATT and CDR2 is SNEGSKA (reference sequence). CDR3 length: 16 residues. This chain's CDR3 is CSARDRSGQGTDTQYF. Written as DNA, the CDR3 is TGCAGTGCTAGAGATCGATCGGGACAAGGCACAGATACGCAGTATTTT.

This clonotype was counted many times. The V and J genes are TRBV12-3 or TRBV12-4 and TRBJ1-6, with TRBD1 matching 8 bases. V trimming: 4 bases; J trimming: 8 bases; junction bases outside the gene matches: 4. There are 14 residues in the CDR3. CDR3 in DNA: TGTGCCAGCAGTTCGTACAGGGGGGATTCACCCCTCCACTTT. Its protein is CASSSYRGDSPLHF.

This clonotype has ten or more counts. The genes are TRBV20-1 and TRBJ2-1, with D unresolved. Trimming stripped 1 base from V and 0 bases from J, with 13 bases between. The CDR3 runs to 16 residues. Per germline, CDR1 DFQATT and CDR2 SNEGSKA (reference sequence). CDR3 nucleotides: TGCAGTGCTAGAGTTCCCCACGGTTCCTCCTACAATGAGCAGTTCTTC. Its translation is CSARVPHGSSYNEQFF.

This clonotype was counted ten times or more. The gene calls are TRBV20-1 and TRBJ2-3, with 8 bases aligning to TRBD2. CDR3 length: 15 amino acids. J gave up 3 bases and V 5 bases, and 10 bases lay outside the gene matches. Germline CDR1 reads DFQATT; CDR2 reads SNEGSKA (reference sequence). The CDR3 loop reads CSAGRGGGNTDTQYF. CDR3 bases: TGCAGTGCTGGGCGTGGCGGGGGGAATACAGATACGCAGTATTTT.

This clonotype has ten or more counts. This chain connects TRBV7-9 to TRBJ2-7; 9 nucleotides match TRBD2. The CDR3 is 15 amino acids. With 4 bases clipped from V and 0 bases from J, the junction kept 4 bases outside the gene matches. Germline V gene sequence: CDR1 SEHNR, CDR2 FQNEAQ (reference sequence). The CDR3 DNA follows: TGTGCCAGCAGCTCTAGCGGGGCGAGCTCCTACGAGCAGTACTTC. As protein: CASSSSGASSYEQYF.

This clonotype was detected ten times or more. The chain recombines TRBV20-1 with TRBJ2-1, with 11 positions matching TRBD2. CDR3 length equals 19 residues. V dropped 1 base and J dropped 0; count of bases not matched to a gene: 11. In germline, CDR1 is DFQATT, CDR2 SNEGSKA (reference sequence). Written as DNA, the CDR3 is TGCAGTGCTAGAGTAGAAAAGGCTAGCGGGAGGTTCTCCTACAATGAGCAGTTCTTC. It translates to CSARVEKASGRFSYNEQFF.

This clonotype was seen many times. The V gene is TRBV3-1, the J gene TRBJ1-6; D is possibly TRBD1 (6 bases). CDR1 and CDR2 (germline): LGHDT, YNNKEL (reference sequence). Trimming pared 4 bases from V and 7 bases from J, leaving 8 bases between. The CDR3 has 13 amino acids. This CDR3 is CASSLGQNSPLHF. In DNA, the CDR3 is TGTGCCAGCAGCCTAGGACAGAATTCACCCCTCCACTTT. Supplemented by reference TRBV3-1 and TRBJ1-6, the full variable domain reads DTAVSQTPKYLVTQMGNDKSIKCEQNLGHDTMYWYKQDSKKFLKIMFSYNNKELIINETVPNRFSPKSPDKAHLNLHINSLELGDSAVYFCASSLGQNSPLHFGNGTRLTVT.

This clonotype was counted ten times or more. The rearrangement links TRBV3-1 to TRBJ1-5, with no clear D. V lost 0 bases to trimming and J lost 4 bases, with 10 bases between them. The CDR3 spans 15 residues. The germline gives CDR1 LGHDT, CDR2 YNNKEL (reference sequence). CDR3 bases: TGTGCCAGCAGCCAAGATCTATCTCCGAATCAGCCCCAGCATTTT. This encodes CASSQDLSPNQPQHF.

As regards this clonotype: A much larger clonotype is one base distant, so this may be a read error. V and J are TRBV2 and TRBJ2-2; perhaps TRBD1 as D (5 bases). The CDR3 spans 12 residues. Trimming pared 6 bases from V and 3 bases from J, leaving 5 bases between. Germline V gene lookup returns CDR1 SNHLY and CDR2 FYNNEI. The CDR3 DNA reads as TGTGCCAGCAGACAGGACACCGGGGAGCTGTTTTTT. Protein sequence: CASRQDTGELFF.